This TCR beta chain is drawn from a study of blood T cell repertoires in COVID-19. Across the whole study: T cells, B-cell-depleted T cells, or PBMCs supplied cDNA or gDNA.

Method: immunoSEQ multiplex PCR; TCRdb's copy keeps in-frame clones and lacks some. Of over 100,000 clones in the sample, 86% were seen once. The CDR3 runs to 14 residues. Looked up from germline, CDR1 is KGHSH and CDR2 is LQKENI. V was clipped by 1 base and J by 2 bases, with 9 bases between them. The sequenced sample consisted of peripheral blood. This chain links TRBV18 with TRBJ2-7, with a tentative D call TRBD1 (5 bases). The clonotype comes from a man aged 40-49 years with acute or convalescent COVID-19. The CDR3 protein is CASSPLTATYEQYF. As DNA, the CDR3 is TGTGCCAGCTCACCACTGACAGCCACCTACGAGCAGTACTTC. The variable domain in full, completed from reference TRBV18 and TRBJ2-7, reads NAGVMQNPRHLVRRRGQEARLRCSPMKGHSHVYWYRQLPEEGLKFMVYLQKENIIDESGMPKERFSAEFPKEGPSILRIQQVVRGDSAAYFCASSPLTATYEQYFGPGTRLTVT.